This T cell receptor beta chain is drawn from a study of OX40 agonist ivuxolimab in advanced cancers. TCRdb's table, derived via immunoSEQ multiplex PCR, lists solely in-frame clones and lacks some. Among 30,000 or so clones, about 80% were seen once, and the ten largest hold approximately 20%. Regarding this clone: The antigen is not known.

Patients with a history of autoimmune disease or on systemic immunosuppression were excluded. Whole-study results and caveats: At 0.1 to 3.0 mg/kg and by week 6, CD4+ and CD8+ T cells in the blood had expanded clonally. Expanded clones tended on average to be more numerous among CD8+ T cells than CD4+. Relatively little clonal expansion, among the lowest observed, appeared in partial responders at 0.1-3.0 mg/kg.

The V gene lost 0 bases and the J gene lost 1 base, with 10 bases spanning the gap. CDR3 length: 16 amino acids. CDR1 is SGHNT and CDR2 is YYREEE in the germline V gene (reference sequence). The sequencing here drew on CD4+ or CD8+ T cells sorted from blood, taken in a trial of the OX40 agonist ivuxolimab. The TCR originated in an adult with an advanced solid tumor such as melanoma, head and neck, liver or kidney cancer. This chain connects TRBV5-4 to TRBJ2-2; perhaps D is TRBD1 or TRBD2 (6 bases each). CDR3 region: CASSLAGGLNTGELFF. The CDR3 nucleotides read TGTGCCAGCAGCTTGGCTGGGGGGCTGAACACCGGGGAGCTGTTTTTT.